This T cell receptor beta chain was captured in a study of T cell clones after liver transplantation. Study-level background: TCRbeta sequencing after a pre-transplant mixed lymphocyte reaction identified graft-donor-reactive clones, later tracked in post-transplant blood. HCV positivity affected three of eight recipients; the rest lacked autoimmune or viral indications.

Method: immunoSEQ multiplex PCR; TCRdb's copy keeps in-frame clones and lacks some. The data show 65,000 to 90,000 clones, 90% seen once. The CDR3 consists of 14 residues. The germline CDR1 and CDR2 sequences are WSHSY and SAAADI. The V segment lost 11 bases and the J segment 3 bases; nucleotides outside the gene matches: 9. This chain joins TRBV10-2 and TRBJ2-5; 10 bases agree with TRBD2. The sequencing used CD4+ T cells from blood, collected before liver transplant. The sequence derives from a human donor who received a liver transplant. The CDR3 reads CASRGLAGEETQYF. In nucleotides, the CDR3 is TGCGCCTCTAGGGGTCTAGCGGGAGAAGAGACCCAGTACTTC.